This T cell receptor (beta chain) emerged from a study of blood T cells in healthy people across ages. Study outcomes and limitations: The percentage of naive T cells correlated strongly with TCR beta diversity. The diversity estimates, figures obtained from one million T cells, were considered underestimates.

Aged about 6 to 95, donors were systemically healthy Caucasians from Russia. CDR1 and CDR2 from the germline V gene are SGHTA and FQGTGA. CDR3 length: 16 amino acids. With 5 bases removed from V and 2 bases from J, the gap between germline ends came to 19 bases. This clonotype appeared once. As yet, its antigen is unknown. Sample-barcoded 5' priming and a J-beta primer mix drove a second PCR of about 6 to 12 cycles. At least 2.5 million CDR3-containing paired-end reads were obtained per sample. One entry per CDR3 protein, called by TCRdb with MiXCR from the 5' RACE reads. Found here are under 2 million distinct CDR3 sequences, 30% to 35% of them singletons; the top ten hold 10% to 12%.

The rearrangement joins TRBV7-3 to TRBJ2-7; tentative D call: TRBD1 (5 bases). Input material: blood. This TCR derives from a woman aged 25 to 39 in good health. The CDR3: CASSPKDSLQPYEQYF. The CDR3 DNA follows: TGTGCCAGCAGCCCTAAAGACAGCCTTCAGCCCTACGAGCAGTACTTC.